Listed below are T cell receptor beta chains from one sample, sequenced in a study of shared clonotypes between healthy human individuals. TCRdb's table, derived via immunoSEQ multiplex PCR, lists solely in-frame clones and lacks some. This sample carries 490,000 or so clones, around 80% of them seen once, and the ten largest clones take approximately 12%. Sequences were obtained from PBMCs. These receptor sequences come from a woman aged 40 to 49 in good health. Some clones in this sample may be carry-over from other donors' samples. Both conserved end residues are part of each CDR3. The D gene is left open where the match is weak. Expanded clones are given a class, and other clones once, few, many or no size at all.

TRBV28	TRBD1	TRBJ1-1	few	TGTGCCAGCAGTTTCCCGACAGGGGGAAACACTGAAGCTTTCTTT	CASSFPTGGNTEAFF
TRBV28	NA	TRBJ1-4	NA	TGTGCCAGCAGCCCAGCTCCGATTTGGGAAAAACTGTTTTTT	CASSPAPIWEKLFF
TRBV9	TRBD2	TRBJ2-3	few	TGTGCCAGCAGCCGACTAGCGGGACCGGGCGATACGCAGTATTTT	CASSRLAGPGDTQYF
TRBV7-9	NA	TRBJ1-1	NA	TGTGCCAGCAGGGTTATCCGGGACCCCGTGGACACTGAAGCTTTCTTT	CASRVIRDPVDTEAFF
TRBV9	TRBD2	TRBJ2-1	NA	TGTGCCAGCAGCGTAGTAGCGGGAGTTATCAATGAGCAGTTCTTC	CASSVVAGVINEQFF
TRBV27	NA	TRBJ2-6	NA	TGTGCCAGCAGTTTTCTAGGAGCTGGGGCCAACGTCCTGACTTTC	CASSFLGAGANVLTF
TRBV2	TRBD1	TRBJ2-7	NA	TGTGCCAGCAGTGATGACAGGGGGTCTCTCGAGCAGTACTTC	CASSDDRGSLEQYF
TRBV29-1	TRBD2	TRBJ2-3	NA	TGCAGCGTTAGTAGCGGGGGGGCAGATACGCAGTATTTT	CSVSSGGADTQYF
TRBV29-1	TRBD2	TRBJ2-1	NA	TGCAGCGTTGGTGTAGCGGGAGTGGACAATGAGCAGTTCTTC	CSVGVAGVDNEQFF
TRBV30	NA	TRBJ1-1	NA	TGTGCCTGGAGCGGACAGCTGACTGAAGCTTTCTTT	CAWSGQLTEAFF
TRBV6-1	NA	TRBJ1-5	NA	TGTGCCAGCACCCGGGGGGGTCCTGATCAGCCCCAGCATTTT	CASTRGGPDQPQHF
TRBV10-3	TRBD2	TRBJ2-1	NA	TGTGCCGTCCTAGCGGAGGAGGATGAGCAGTTCTTC	CAVLAEEDEQFF
TRBV18	NA	TRBJ1-1	NA	TGTGCCAGCTCACCGGTACGGATGAACACTGAAGCTTTCTTT	CASSPVRMNTEAFF
TRBV7-3	NA	TRBJ2-1	once	TGTGCCAGCAGCTTAACACTGATGGCTGAGCAGTTCTTC	CASSLTLMAEQFF
TRBV7-9	TRBD1	TRBJ2-7	NA	TGTGCCAGCAGTCCACCGAGGCGGACAGGGGTCGACGAGCAGTACTTC	CASSPPRRTGVDEQYF
TRBV30	NA	TRBJ1-3	few	TGTGCCTGGAGTGTACCTAGGCAGAGCTCTGGAAACACCATATATTTT	CAWSVPRQSSGNTIYF
TRBV28	NA	TRBJ2-7	NA	TGTGCCAGTTCCACAAGACAAGGGTCCTACGAGCAGTACTTC	CASSTRQGSYEQYF
TRBV5-1	TRBD2	TRBJ2-1	NA	TGCGCCAGCAGCTTGGAGCCTAGCGGGGCTTACAATGAGCAGTTCTTC	CASSLEPSGAYNEQFF
TRBV9	TRBD1	TRBJ2-7	NA	TGTGCCAGCAGCGTAGGAGGGACAGAAAGACCCTACGAGCAGTACTTC	CASSVGGTERPYEQYF
TRBV5-1	TRBD2	TRBJ2-1	NA	TGCGCCAGCAGCTTGGCAACTAGCGGGAGAGGCAATGAGCAGTTCTTC	CASSLATSGRGNEQFF
TRBV11-3	TRBD2	TRBJ2-1	few	TGTGCCAGCAGCTTAGAGGGACTAGCGGGAGACAATGAGCAGTTCTTC	CASSLEGLAGDNEQFF
TRBV7-9	NA	TRBJ1-1	NA	TGTGCCAGCAGCTTACTGGTGGTCGCTGAAGCTTTCTTT	CASSLLVVAEAFF
TRBV28	TRBD1	TRBJ2-5	NA	TGTGCCAGCAGACGGGACAGGGGGCAAGAGACCCAGTACTTC	CASRRDRGQETQYF
TRBV9	TRBD2	TRBJ2-1	once	TGTGCCAGCAGCGTAGGGCTAGCGGGAGGATATGAGCAGTTCTTC	CASSVGLAGGYEQFF